Shown below are 5 T cell receptor beta chains from a single sample sequenced in a study of T-cell memory formation after mild COVID-19 (TCRdb year 2021). Library prep was done by 5' RACE. The reads were generated on an Illumina NovaSeq 6000. Clones were called with MiXCR by TCRdb after fastp trimmed the public reads at Q25, and only in-frame beta chains were retained. CDR3 protein duplicates are merged, each entry listing the most common genes and DNA. In all, the sample holds around 310,000 distinct CDR3 sequences, and 20% to 25% of those were seen once. The ten largest clones add up to 21% of the sample. Material: PBMCs or a T cell subset sorted from them (not recorded which). These receptors were obtained from a man between 18 and 29 years old who had mild COVID-19 (a few samples of this study predate the infection). The sample titles of this study are shuffled in the database, so cell type and time point are left out; the donor was told from shared clones.

This clonotype was observed a handful of times. The chain couples TRBV20-1 to TRBJ1-1; D is uncertain. Trimming took 6 bases from V and 5 from J, leaving 10 bases between them. The CDR3 spans 11 residues. Germline V lookup: CDR1 DFQATT, CDR2 SNEGSKA (reference sequence). CDR3: CSALGRTEAFF. The CDR3 DNA is TGCAGTGCCCTAGGCAGGACTGAAGCTTTCTTT.

The chain links TRBV30 to TRBJ2-3, with TRBD2 matching over 8 bases. The V segment lost 0 bases and the J segment 4 bases; nucleotides outside the gene matches: 6. The germline CDR1 and CDR2 sequences are GTSNPN and SVGIG (reference sequence). The CDR3 length is 15 residues. CDR3 loop: CAWSVSGGSADTQYF. The CDR3 nucleotides read TGTGCCTGGAGTGTAAGCGGGGGTAGTGCAGATACGCAGTATTTT.

V usage is TRBV5-1 and J usage is TRBJ2-3, with D perhaps being TRBD1 or TRBD2 (5 bases each). The germline CDR1 and CDR2 sequences are SGHRS and YFSETQ. Trimming pared 2 bases from V and 1 base from J, leaving 11 bases between. The CDR3 is made up of 15 amino acids. CDR3 amino acids: CASSFGTPGTDTQYF. DNA for the CDR3: TGCGCCAGCAGCTTCGGGACGCCCGGCACAGATACGCAGTATTTT.

The chain uses TRBV7-9 and TRBJ2-3, with 9 bases matching TRBD2. The junction had 8 bases not matched to a gene; V was cut back by 5 bases and J by 2 bases. The V gene's germline CDR1 is SEHNR and CDR2 FQNEAQ (reference sequence). The CDR3 consists of 16 residues. This CDR3 is CASSGTSRGPTDTQYF. CDR3 DNA: TGTGCCAGCAGCGGGACTAGCCGAGGCCCCACAGATACGCAGTATTTT.

Turning to this clonotype: An end of the junction differs from the germline gene, which may be a read error. The gene calls are TRBV6-5 and TRBJ2-4; TRBD2 aligns across 14 bases. The length of the CDR3 is 15 residues. Germline V gene data show CDR1 as MNHEY and CDR2 as SVGAGI. The CDR3 sequence: CASSTYRGGLAGVQF. CDR3 in DNA: TGTGCCAGCAGTACCTACAGAGGGGGACTAGCGGGGGTTCAGTTC.